This T cell receptor beta chain emerged from a study of OX40 agonist ivuxolimab in advanced cancers. Background on the whole study: Ivuxolimab, which targeted the costimulatory receptor OX40 (CD134), was an agonistic, fully human IgG2 monoclonal antibody. The monotherapy dose-escalation portion (N of about 47 patients) of the phase I ivuxolimab trial is reported in the paper. Peripheral TCRbeta sequencing was intended to test whether TCR sequence diversity was altered and clonal T-cell expansion was caused by ivuxolimab. In the dose-escalation cohort, more than 75% of patients were male, and the mean age was approximately 55 years, with a range of about 23 to 85. Of the roughly 54 dose-escalation patients, hepatocellular carcinoma was present in roughly 19, melanoma in approximately 15, renal cell carcinoma in 9 and head and neck cancer in 9. Intravenous ivuxolimab was administered to patients every 2 weeks at six dose levels: 0.01, 0.1, 0.3, 1.5, 3 and 10 mg/kg. Partial responses occurred in three dose-escalation patients, of whom one had hepatocellular carcinoma and two had cutaneous melanoma. Patients were allowed to have had prior anti-PD-1, anti-PD-L1 or anti-CTLA-4 therapy, and less than 45% of the dose-escalation patients had previously received checkpoint inhibitors. Overall results and qualifications from the work: Low levels of normalized T-cell clonal expansion were also shown by some nonresponding patients. After ivuxolimab, more expanded clones were found on average in CD8+ T cells than in CD4+ T cells. At doses of 0.1 to 3.0 mg/kg, clonal expansion of both CD4+ and CD8+ T cells in blood was seen between baseline and week 6. Which antigens the clonally expanded peripheral T cells were specific for was not determined. In the 0.1-3.0 mg/kg groups, partial responders were among the patients with the lowest normalized peripheral clonal expansion, particularly in CD8+ T cells.

For sequencing of the TCRbeta CDR3 region, genomic DNA was extracted from the sorted cells. TCRbeta CDR3 regions were sequenced using the immunoSEQ Assay. As stored in TCRdb, this immuneACCESS dataset retains in-frame rearrangements with V and J assigned. A fraction of the clones does not appear; measured against another copy, unresolved V genes explain less than half of the discrepancy, and the remainder lacks a known reason. The sample includes about 59,000 clones, with 84% observed a single time. The ten largest clones capture roughly 2% of the sample. On this clone: Its recognized antigen is unknown. Base qualities are missing; no much larger clone stands one base away.

Per the germline V gene, SQVTM is the CDR1 and ANQGSEA is the CDR2. After removal of 6 bases from V and 4 bases from J, the junction retains 8 bases not matched to a gene. The CDR3 spans 16 residues, from the cysteine through the phenylalanine. Only CDR3 DNA is held: 48 bases, read in frame from base 1. The trial excluded patients who had a history of autoimmune disease or who were on systemic immunosuppression. Peripheral blood for TCR sequencing was drawn from every dose cohort at baseline, at cycle 4 day 1 and at cycle 7 day 1. The samples were taken from a phase I, first-in-human, multicenter, open-label dose-escalation trial of ivuxolimab. Adults with locally advanced or metastatic melanoma, renal cell, hepatocellular, or head and neck squamous cell carcinoma were enrolled in the trial. CD4+ and CD8+ T cells were sorted separately from peripheral blood before TCR sequencing.

The chain links TRBV29-1 with TRBJ2-3, with TRBD2 matching 15 junction bases. Sequenced here: CD4+ or CD8+ T cells sorted from blood, sampled in a trial of the OX40 agonist ivuxolimab. The receptor comes from an adult with an advanced solid tumor such as melanoma, head and neck, liver or kidney cancer. This receptor carries the CDR3 CSVRGLAGGHSDTQYF. The sequenced DNA: TGCAGCGTCCGCGGACTAGCGGGAGGGCATTCAGATACGCAGTATTTT.